A selection of T cell receptor beta chains follows, all from one sample in a study of blood T cell repertoires in COVID-19. Produced via immunoSEQ multiplex PCR; TCRdb's table is partial and in-frame only. Of approximately 180,000 clones listed, more than 65% are singletons. Sequencing was carried out using PBMCs or T cells enriched from blood (not recorded which). The receptors originated from a woman in her fifties or sixties with acute COVID-19. Both conserved end residues are part of each CDR3. A D gene is named only where the DNA matches it firmly. A row's size may be missing; if present it is once, few, many or a size class.

v_call,j_call,d_call,clone_size,cdr3_aa,cdr3_nt
TRBV4-3,TRBJ1-2,TRBD1,NA,CASSQGAGGGYGYTF,TGCGCCAGCAGCCAAGGGGCAGGGGGTGGCTATGGCTACACCTTC
TRBV6-5,TRBJ1-1,NA,NA,CASIGGGNTEAFF,TGTGCCAGCATTGGTGGCGGGAACACTGAAGCTTTCTTT
TRBV2,TRBJ1-1,TRBD1,once,CASRDRRGGTEAFF,TGTGCCAGCAGGGACAGGAGGGGCGGCACTGAAGCTTTCTTT
TRBV6-5,TRBJ1-6,NA,NA,CASSPAQSRSPLHF,TGTGCCAGCAGTCCGGCACAGTCCCGTTCACCCCTCCACTTT
TRBV6-1,TRBJ1-3,TRBD1,NA,CASSERTGGGNTIYF,TGTGCCAGCAGTGAACGGACAGGGGGCGGAAACACCATATATTTT
TRBV19,TRBJ1-1,NA,NA,CASSSIAGSFGTEAFF,TGTGCCAGTAGCTCCATCGCAGGCAGTTTTGGCACTGAAGCTTTCTTT
TRBV7-9,TRBJ1-1,TRBD1,once,CASSHWRGTGFTEAFF,TGTGCCAGCAGCCATTGGCGTGGGACAGGGTTCACTGAAGCTTTCTTT
TRBV30,TRBJ2-1,NA,many,CAWAGLGNEQFF,TGTGCCTGGGCGGGACTGGGTAATGAGCAGTTCTTC
TRBV24-1,TRBJ2-5,TRBD1,NA,CATRPQGAGETQYF,TGTGCCACCAGGCCGCAGGGGGCCGGAGAGACCCAGTACTTC
TRBV5-5,TRBJ2-5,TRBD1,NA,CASSGQVQETQYF,TGTGCCAGCAGCGGACAGGTTCAAGAGACCCAGTACTTC
TRBV5-4,TRBJ2-1,TRBD2,NA,CASSVTSGGNNEQFF,TGTGCCAGCAGCGTGACTAGCGGGGGGAACAATGAGCAGTTCTTC
TRBV5-3,TRBJ1-5,TRBD1,NA,CARSLAGPRTRDRVFQPQHF,TGTGCCAGAAGCTTGGCCGGCCCCCGAACCCGGGACAGGGTTTTTCAGCCCCAGCATTTT
TRBV2,TRBJ2-6,NA,NA,CASNRVGANVLTF,TGTGCCAGCAACCGGGTTGGGGCCAACGTCCTGACTTTC
TRBV5-1,TRBJ1-6,NA,NA,CASSLGTRTEDNSPLHF,TGCGCCAGCAGCTTGGGAACCCGGACAGAGGATAATTCACCCCTCCACTTT
TRBV19,TRBJ1-5,TRBD1,once,CASSFGQGLNQPQHF,TGTGCCAGTAGTTTCGGACAGGGCCTCAATCAGCCCCAGCATTTT
TRBV13,TRBJ1-3,NA,NA,CASSLSLGVPSGNTIYF,TGTGCCAGCAGCTTAAGTCTAGGGGTCCCCTCTGGAAACACCATATATTTT
TRBV18,TRBJ2-3,TRBD2,NA,CASSPKLAGGPSTDTQYF,TGTGCCAGCTCACCTAAGCTAGCGGGGGGGCCTAGCACAGATACGCAGTATTTT
TRBV5-1,TRBJ1-1,NA,NA,CASSRQDHTEAFF,TGCGCCAGCAGCCGACAGGACCACACTGAAGCTTTCTTT
TRBV24-1,TRBJ1-5,TRBD1,NA,CATSDASLQGVSNQPQHF,TGTGCCACCAGTGACGCGAGTTTACAGGGGGTTAGCAATCAGCCCCAGCATTTT
TRBV3-1/TRBV3-2,TRBJ1-4,NA,NA,CASSDLAVRLFF,TGTGCCAGCAGCGATCTTGCGGTGAGACTGTTTTTT
TRBV7-2,TRBJ2-1,TRBD2,NA,CASSLLGTSNNEQFF,TGTGCCAGCAGCTTATTAGGGACTAGCAACAATGAGCAGTTCTTC
TRBV5-1,TRBJ2-2,NA,once,CASSLLEGPPGELFF,TGCGCCAGCAGCTTGTTGGAGGGACCGCCTGGGGAGCTGTTTTTT
TRBV18,TRBJ1-3,NA,NA,CASSRDFSGNTIYF,TGTGCCAGCTCACGAGACTTCTCTGGAAACACCATATATTTT
TRBV9,TRBJ2-3,TRBD2,NA,CASSVGARTSGGVDTQYF,TGTGCCAGCAGCGTAGGAGCTAGGACTAGCGGGGGGGTAGATACGCAGTATTTT
TRBV9,TRBJ1-6,TRBD1,NA,CASSVEGQYNSPLHF,TGTGCCAGCAGCGTAGAGGGACAGTATAATTCACCCCTCCACTTT
TRBV6-5,TRBJ1-4,NA,NA,CASSPFHGEKLFF,TGTGCCAGCAGTCCCTTTCACGGGGAAAAACTGTTTTTT
TRBV7-2,TRBJ2-5,TRBD1,NA,CASSLGGDRGRETQYF,TGTGCCAGCAGCTTAGGGGGGGACAGGGGTCGAGAGACCCAGTACTTC
TRBV5-6,TRBJ1-5,TRBD1,NA,CASSFGTGRFNQPQHF,TGTGCCAGCAGCTTCGGGACAGGCCGATTCAATCAGCCCCAGCATTTT
TRBV11-2,TRBJ2-5,NA,NA,CASSPPRAGIETQYF,TGTGCCAGCAGTCCACCCCGGGCAGGGATTGAGACCCAGTACTTC
TRBV6-5,TRBJ1-1,NA,NA,CASSYSGAEAFF,TGTGCCAGCAGTTACTCAGGGGCCGAGGCTTTCTTT
TRBV27,TRBJ2-2,NA,NA,CASSLSVRTGELFF,TGTGCCAGCAGTTTATCTGTCAGAACCGGGGAGCTGTTTTTT
TRBV13,TRBJ2-1,TRBD1,NA,CASSPLTGISYNEQFF,TGTGCCAGCAGCCCGCTGACAGGGATCTCCTACAATGAGCAGTTCTTC
TRBV7-9,TRBJ2-5,TRBD2,NA,CASSFTGNGGETQYF,TGTGCCAGCAGTTTCACGGGTAACGGGGGGGAGACCCAGTACTTC
TRBV21-1,TRBJ2-1,NA,few,CALPRDLQEGGAPHREQFF,TGTGCCCTCCCGCGGGATCTACAAGAAGGAGGGGCCCCTCATCGTGAGCAGTTCTTC
TRBV28,TRBJ2-1,TRBD2,NA,CASIKSGGPNNEQFF,TGTGCCAGCATCAAGAGCGGGGGACCGAACAATGAGCAGTTCTTC
TRBV9,TRBJ2-4,NA,NA,CASSVSGLAKNIQYF,TGTGCCAGCAGCGTAAGTGGGCTAGCCAAAAACATTCAGTACTTC
TRBV7-9,TRBJ1-1,NA,NA,CASSLLAGDLTEAFF,TGTGCCAGCAGCTTGCTGGCAGGGGATCTCACTGAAGCTTTCTTT
TRBV10-3,TRBJ1-3,NA,NA,CAISEEGSGNTIYF,TGTGCCATCAGTGAAGAGGGTTCTGGAAACACCATATATTTT
TRBV29-1,TRBJ1-2,TRBD1,NA,CSVAHRSDRGGYGYTF,TGCAGCGTGGCCCACCGGTCTGACAGGGGAGGCTATGGCTACACCTTC
TRBV19,TRBJ2-4,NA,NA,CASSPSGTKNIQYF,TGTGCCAGTAGTCCATCCGGGACCAAAAACATTCAGTACTTC
TRBV6-4,TRBJ1-1,TRBD1,NA,CASSDSDRGEAFF,TGTGCCAGCAGTGATTCGGACAGGGGTGAAGCTTTCTTT
TRBV7-9,TRBJ2-5,NA,NA,CASSPGTVETQYF,TGTGCCAGCAGCCCGGGGACTGTGGAGACCCAGTACTTC
TRBV5-1,TRBJ1-1,TRBD1,few,CASSRTGWNTEAFF,TGCGCCAGCAGTCGGACAGGGTGGAACACTGAAGCTTTCTTT
TRBV20-1,TRBJ1-5,TRBD1,NA,CSATDRDNQPQHF,TGCAGTGCTACTGACAGGGACAATCAGCCCCAGCATTTT
TRBV5-6,TRBJ2-4,TRBD1,few,CASSLEQGGNIQYF,TGTGCCAGCAGCTTGGAACAGGGGGGAAACATTCAGTACTTC
TRBV4-2,TRBJ1-2,NA,NA,CASSQDDGYTF,TGTGCCAGCAGCCAAGACGATGGCTACACCTTC
TRBV30,TRBJ1-5,TRBD1,NA,CAWSVKQGAVPPQHF,TGTGCCTGGAGTGTCAAGCAGGGGGCTGTTCCGCCCCAGCATTTT